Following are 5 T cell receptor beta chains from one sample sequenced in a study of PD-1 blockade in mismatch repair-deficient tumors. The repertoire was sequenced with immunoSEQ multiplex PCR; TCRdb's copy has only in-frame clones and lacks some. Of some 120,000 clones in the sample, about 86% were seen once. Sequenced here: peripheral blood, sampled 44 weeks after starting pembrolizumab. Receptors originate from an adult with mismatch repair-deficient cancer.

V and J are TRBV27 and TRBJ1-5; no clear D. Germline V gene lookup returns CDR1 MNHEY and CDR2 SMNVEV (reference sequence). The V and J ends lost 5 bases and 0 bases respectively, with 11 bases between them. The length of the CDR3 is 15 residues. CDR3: CASSPLGDSNQPQHF. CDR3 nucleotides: TGTGCCAGCAGTCCCTTAGGCGATAGCAATCAGCCCCAGCATTTT.

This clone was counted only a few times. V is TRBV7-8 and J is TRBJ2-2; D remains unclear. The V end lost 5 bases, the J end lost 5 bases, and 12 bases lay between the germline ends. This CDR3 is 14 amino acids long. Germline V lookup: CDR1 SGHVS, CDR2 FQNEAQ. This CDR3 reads CASSPRKGTGELFF. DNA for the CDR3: TGTGCCAGCAGCCCACGGAAGGGTACCGGGGAGCTGTTTTTT.

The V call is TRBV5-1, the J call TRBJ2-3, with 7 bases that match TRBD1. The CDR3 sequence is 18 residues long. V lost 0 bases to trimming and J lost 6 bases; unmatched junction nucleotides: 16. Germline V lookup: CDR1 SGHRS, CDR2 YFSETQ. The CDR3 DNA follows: TGCGCCAGCAGCTTGGGATTGGACAGGCACGGCACATTGGATACGCAGTATTTT. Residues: CASSLGLDRHGTLDTQYF. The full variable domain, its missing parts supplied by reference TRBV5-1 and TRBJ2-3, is KAGVTQTPRYLIKTRGQQVTLSCSPISGHRSVSWYQQTPGQGLQFLFEYFSETQRNKGNFPGRFSGRQFSNSRSEMNVSTLELGDSALYLCASSLGLDRHGTLDTQYFGPGTRLTVL.

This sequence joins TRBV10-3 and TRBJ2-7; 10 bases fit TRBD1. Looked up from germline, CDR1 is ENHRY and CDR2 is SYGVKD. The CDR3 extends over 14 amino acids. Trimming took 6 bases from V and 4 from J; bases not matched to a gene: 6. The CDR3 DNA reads TGTGCCATCAGGGGGACAGGGGAGGGTTACGAGCAGTACTTC. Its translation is CAIRGTGEGYEQYF.

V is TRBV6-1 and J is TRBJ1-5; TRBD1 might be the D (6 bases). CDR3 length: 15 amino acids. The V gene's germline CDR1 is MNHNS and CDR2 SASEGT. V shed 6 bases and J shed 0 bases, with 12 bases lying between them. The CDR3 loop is CASSLDRISNQPQHF. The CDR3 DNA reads TGTGCCAGCAGCCTGGACAGAATTAGCAATCAGCCCCAGCATTTT.